Listed here are 19 T cell receptor beta chains from one sample, sequenced in a study of vaccination effects on CD4 cells after COVID-19. This table comes from immunoSEQ multiplex PCR, and its TCRdb copy is limited to in-frame clones, with some not included. The sample carries around 53,000 clones, around three quarters recorded once. Their recognized antigens are unknown. Prior to sequencing, the ViraFEST assay stimulated PBMC with viral peptide pools, which expanded the antigen-specific CD4+ T cells. Culture proceeded for roughly ten days, and CD4+ T cells were then isolated. From March to December 2020, the person had a SARS-CoV-2 infection that was confirmed by PCR. Sample: CD4+ T cells from PBMCs cultured with HIV peptides, taken before COVID-19 vaccination. Subset meaning: HIV-1 Nef peptide pool negative control/reference culture. These receptors were taken from a human donor who had a prior SARS-CoV-2 infection.

This CDR3 reads CASSHRAPSFEAFF. CDR3 DNA: TGTGCCAGCAGTCACCGGGCCCCGTCCTTCGAAGCTTTCTTT. The genes are TRBV5-8 and TRBJ1-1; D call uncertain. Germline V gene data show CDR1 as SGHTS and CDR2 as YDEGEE. V was shortened by 5 bases and J by 8 bases, with 19 bases between the two germline ends. The CDR3 is made up of 14 amino acids.

The V gene is TRBV25-1, the J gene TRBJ2-1; 14 bases are shared with TRBD2. The CDR3 spans 16 residues. Per the germline V gene, CDR1 is MGHDK and CDR2 is SYGVNS. V was clipped by 2 bases and J by 12 bases; unmatched bases: 9. The CDR3 spells CASSEGGTSGGFGQFF. CDR3 nucleotide sequence: TGTGCCAGCAGTGAAGGGGGGACTAGCGGGGGCTTTGGGCAGTTCTTC.

The V gene is TRBV5-6, the J gene TRBJ2-7, with a tentative D call TRBD2 (5 bases). This CDR3 spans 18 amino acids. Deletions cut 1 base from V and 0 bases from J, with 20 bases between. In germline, CDR1 is SGHDT, CDR2 YYEEEE. Written as DNA, the CDR3 is TGTGCCAGCAGCTTGCTCGCGTTCGGGAAGGCGTACTCCTACGAGCAGTACTTC. Its protein is CASSLLAFGKAYSYEQYF. Full variable domain (rest looked up from reference TRBV5-6 and TRBJ2-7): DAGVTQSPTHLIKTRGQQVTLRCSPKSGHDTVSWYQQALGQGPQFIFQYYEEEERQRGNFPDRFSGHQFPNYSSELNVNALLLGDSALYLCASSLLAFGKAYSYEQYFGPGTRLTVT.

This chain links TRBV28 with TRBJ1-1; D is unclear. This CDR3 has 15 amino acids. CDR1 is MDHEN, CDR2 SYDVKM, per germline. V was trimmed by 5 bases and J by 0 bases, leaving 13 bases between them. CDR3 in DNA: TGTGCCAGCAGTGTTAGCATCCAGCTGAACACTGAAGCTTTCTTT. It yields the protein CASSVSIQLNTEAFF.

The chain couples TRBV27 to TRBJ2-7, with D unclear. V dropped 7 bases and J dropped 0 bases, with 16 bases sitting between them. The germline V gene has CDR1 MNHEY and CDR2 SMNVEV (reference sequence). This CDR3 spans 15 amino acids. CDR3 nucleotides: TGTGCCAGCACCCCCCAGTTGGGCAACTCCTACGAGCAGTACTTC. It codes for CASTPQLGNSYEQYF.

The chain has TRBV5-1 and TRBJ2-1, with 11 positions matching TRBD2. Trimming removed 8 bases from V and 2 bases from J; junction bases left unmatched: 3. CDR3 size: 14 residues. Germline V gene lookup returns CDR1 SGHRS and CDR2 YFSETQ. The CDR3 nucleotides are TGCGCCAGTTGTAGCGGGGGGGCCTACAATGAGCAGTTCTTC. The encoded protein is CASCSGGAYNEQFF.

V usage is TRBV9 and J usage is TRBJ1-3, with D perhaps TRBD1 (6 bases). CDR3 length: 16 amino acids. Germline assignment: CDR1 SGDLS and CDR2 YYNGEE. Trimming shortened V by 3 bases and J by 4 bases, and 17 bases separated the two germline ends. For the CDR3, the DNA is TGTGCCAGCAGCGAGTCCCCCACGGGGGCAGGAAACACCATATATTTT. Residues: CASSESPTGAGNTIYF.

The chain uses TRBV12-3 or TRBV12-4 and TRBJ2-5; D remains ambiguous. V lost 4 bases and J lost 4, with 7 bases in between. CDR3 length: 12 residues. CDR3 region: CASSWLVETQYF. The CDR3 DNA sequence: TGTGCCAGCAGTTGGCTAGTAGAGACCCAGTACTTC.

This chain uses TRBV7-3 with TRBJ2-2; 9 positions match TRBD2. Losses at the gene ends were 2 bases for V and 7 bases for J; bases not matched to a gene: 8. This CDR3 is built from 16 residues. CDR1 SGHTA and CDR2 FQGTGA come from the germline V gene. The CDR3 reads CASSLVAGARVGELFF. The CDR3 DNA reads as TGTGCCAGCAGCTTAGTAGCGGGGGCTAGAGTCGGGGAGCTGTTTTTT. Filled out from reference TRBV7-3 and TRBJ2-2, the complete variable domain reads GAGVSQTPSNKVTEKGKYVELRCDPISGHTALYWYRQSLGQGPEFLIYFQGTGAADDSGLPNDRFFAVRPEGSVSTLKIQRTERGDSAVYLCASSLVAGARVGELFFGEGSRLTVL.

V and J are TRBV9 and TRBJ2-3; possibly TRBD2 for D (6 bases). V was cut by 0 bases and J by 8 bases, with 13 bases left in between. Germline values: CDR1 SGDLS, CDR2 YYNGEE. This CDR3 comprises 14 residues. CDR3 bases: TGTGCCAGCAGCGTAGACCTAGCGCTAGGTACGCAGTATTTT. Translation: CASSVDLALGTQYF. The complete variable domain, with remaining parts taken from reference TRBV9 and TRBJ2-3, reads DSGVTQTPKHLITATGQRVTLRCSPRSGDLSVYWYQQSLDQGLQFLIQYYNGEERAKGNILERFSAQQFPDLHSELNLSSLELGDSALYFCASSVDLALGTQYFGPGTRLTVL.

This clone turned up a few times. CDR3 sequence reads: CASSLAGDGQFF. The CDR3 nucleotides read TGCGCCAGCAGCTTGGCCGGGGATGGGCAGTTCTTC. J is TRBJ2-1 and V is TRBV5-1; possible D gene TRBD2, 5 bases. V was trimmed by 0 bases and J by 12 bases, leaving 10 bases between them. The CDR3 has 12 amino acids. Germline V CDR1 and CDR2: SGHRS, YFSETQ.

This clone was detected once. The chain employs TRBV24-1 and TRBJ2-5, with 7 bases identical to TRBD1. The CDR3 runs to 13 residues. The ends lost 9 bases at V and 0 bases at J; junction bases unmatched: 3. Germline V CDR1 and CDR2: KGHDR, SFDVKD. The CDR3 bases are TGTGCCACCTCGACAGGGAACCAAGAGACCCAGTACTTC. Translation: CATSTGNQETQYF.

The rearrangement joins TRBV19 to TRBJ2-7; 8 bases are a match to TRBD1. This CDR3 contains 13 residues. V gave up 6 bases and J gave up 5 bases; unmatched junction bases: 6. The germline CDR1 and CDR2 sequences are LNHDA and SQIVND (reference sequence). CDR3 sequence reads: CASSLDRENEQYF. CDR3 coding DNA: TGTGCCAGTAGCCTGGACAGGGAGAACGAGCAGTACTTC.

The V and J genes are TRBV5-6 and TRBJ2-2, with a weak D call TRBD1 (5 bases). The CDR3 is made up of 13 amino acids. Looked up from germline, CDR1 is SGHDT and CDR2 is YYEEEE. V dropped 4 bases and J dropped 4 bases, with 8 bases sitting between them. CDR3 loop: CASSPDTTGELFF. CDR3 bases: TGTGCCAGCAGCCCGGACACCACCGGGGAGCTGTTTTTT.

The chain couples TRBV2 to TRBJ1-6; D gene unclear. V was shortened by 1 base and J by 7 bases, with 5 bases between the two germline ends. Looked up from germline, CDR1 is SNHLY and CDR2 is FYNNEI. The CDR3 extends over 13 amino acids. The CDR3 DNA is TGTGCCAGCAGTGAAGAAGGGAATTCACCCCTCCACTTT. This sequence encodes CASSEEGNSPLHF. Together with reference TRBV2 and TRBJ1-6, the CDR3 gives the full variable domain: EPEVTQTPSHQVTQMGQEVILRCVPISNHLYFYWYRQILGQKVEFLVSFYNNEISEKSEIFDDQFSVERPDGSNFTLKIRSTKLEDSAMYFCASSEEGNSPLHFGNGTRLTVT.

This clone was observed a few times. DNA of the CDR3: TGCGCCAGCAGTCCCAGGGGTACGAACACCGGGGAGCTGTTTTTT. It encodes CASSPRGTNTGELFF. This rearrangement joins TRBV5-1 to TRBJ2-2, with D perhaps TRBD1 (6 bases). Trimming removed 5 bases from V and 0 bases from J, with 11 bases in between. The CDR3 runs 15 residues. Germline CDR1 reads SGHRS; CDR2 reads YFSETQ.

The rearrangement uses TRBV23-1 and TRBJ1-6, with D unresolved. TRBV23-1 is designated an ORF whose function remains uncertain. Trimming cost V 4 bases and J 1 base, with 14 bases left between them. The CDR3 has 17 residues. CDR3 region: CASSRRRRQSYNSPLHF. The CDR3 DNA follows: TGCGCCAGCAGTCGCCGACGGCGGCAATCCTATAATTCACCCCTCCACTTT.

The chain uses TRBV27 and TRBJ2-5; D possibly uses TRBD1 or TRBD2 (5 bases each). V lost 5 bases and J 1 base, leaving 11 bases between the germline ends. CDR3 length: 14 residues. Germline loops: CDR1 MNHEY, CDR2 SMNVEV (reference sequence). The CDR3 coding sequence is TGTGCCAGCAGTAGGGGAGTCTTCCAAGAGACCCAGTACTTC. Protein product: CASSRGVFQETQYF.

The chain uses TRBV6-5 and TRBJ2-3; maybe TRBD2 (6 bases). Germline V gene sequence: CDR1 MNHEY, CDR2 SVGAGI. This CDR3 region has 15 residues. V dropped 3 bases and J dropped 2 bases, with 12 bases sitting between them. The CDR3 DNA reads TGTGCCAGCAGTTATATAGGAGGGGACACAGATACGCAGTATTTT. It specifies CASSYIGGDTDTQYF.